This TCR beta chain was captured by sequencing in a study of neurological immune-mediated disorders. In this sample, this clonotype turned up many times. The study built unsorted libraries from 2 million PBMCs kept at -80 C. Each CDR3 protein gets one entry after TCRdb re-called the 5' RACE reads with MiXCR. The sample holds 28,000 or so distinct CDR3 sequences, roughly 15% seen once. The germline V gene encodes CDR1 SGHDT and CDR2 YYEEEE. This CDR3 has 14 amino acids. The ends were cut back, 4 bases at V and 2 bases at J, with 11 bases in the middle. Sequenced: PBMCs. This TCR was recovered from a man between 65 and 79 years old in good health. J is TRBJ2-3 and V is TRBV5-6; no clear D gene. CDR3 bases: TGTGCCAGCAGCGCCCGACTGATCACAGATACGCAGTATTTT. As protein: CASSARLITDTQYF.